Each of the 9 T cell receptor beta chains below was sequenced from the same sample in a study of glioma-infiltrating T cells after dendritic cell vaccination. TCRdb's copy holds only in-frame clones and misses some; the assay was immunoSEQ multiplex PCR. The table has approximately 50,000 clones, about 85% seen once. Regarding time point: after dendritic cell vaccination, including at tumor progression/relapse. The starting material was blood, obtained after dendritic cell vaccination. The receptors were sampled from a human donor with glioblastoma.

This clone was found once. This chain links TRBV5-1 with TRBJ2-5, with 8 bases aligning to TRBD2. V lost 4 bases to trimming and J lost 5 bases; unmatched junction nucleotides: 13. CDR1 is SGHRS and CDR2 is YFSETQ in the germline V gene. There are 16 residues in the CDR3. The CDR3 nucleotides read TGCGCCAGCAGCCCACCTACCGGGGGGGGGACGGAGACCCAGTACTTC. Translating it yields CASSPPTGGGTETQYF.

The CDR3: CASTLSPGNTEAFF. The CDR3 bases are TGTGCCAGCACCCTATCCCCGGGGAACACTGAAGCTTTCTTT. The chain links TRBV11-2 to TRBJ1-1; D is unresolved. The CDR3 loop spans 14 amino acids. The V and J ends lost 7 bases and 1 base respectively, with 13 bases between them. Germline V gene data show CDR1 as SGHAT and CDR2 as FQNNGV.

The rearrangement links TRBV27 to TRBJ2-7; TRBD1 matches 9 bases. The CDR3 is made up of 13 amino acids. Unmatched junction bases numbered 4, after V lost 5 bases and J lost 5 bases. Germline V CDR1 and CDR2: MNHEY, SMNVEV (reference sequence). In DNA, the CDR3 is TGTGCCAGCAGTCCACAGGGGGCCGACGAGCAGTACTTC. Amino acids: CASSPQGADEQYF.

This CDR3 reads CASRAEQYF. As DNA, the CDR3 is TGTGCCAGTAGGGCCGAGCAGTACTTC. This sequence joins TRBV19 and TRBJ2-7; unclear D gene. The CDR3 runs 9 residues. V dropped 6 bases and J dropped 6 bases, with 3 bases sitting between them. CDR1 is LNHDA, CDR2 SQIVND, per germline (reference sequence).

V gene TRBV6-5 combines with J gene TRBJ2-4, with 8 bases that match TRBD1. CDR1 and CDR2 (germline): MNHEY, SVGAGI. This CDR3 comprises 14 residues. J gave up 7 bases and V 0 bases, and 2 bases lay outside the gene matches. CDR3 bases: TGTGCCAGCAGTTACTCTCAGGGGGCGAACATTCAGTACTTC. It encodes CASSYSQGANIQYF.

J is TRBJ1-4 and V is TRBV14; D not certain. The CDR3 length is 15 residues. Between the trimmed V and J ends, which lost 3 bases and 4 bases, there was a span of 12 bases. Germline lookup yields CDR1 SGHDN and CDR2 FVKESK. The CDR3 is CASSHEGRLNEKLFF. CDR3 nucleotide sequence: TGTGCCAGCAGCCACGAGGGCCGACTTAATGAAAAACTGTTTTTT.

The CDR3: CASSLSADIYGYTF. The CDR3 nucleotides are TGTGCCAGCAGTTTATCCGCAGATATCTATGGCTACACCTTC. The gene calls are TRBV27 and TRBJ1-2, with D unclear. Germline lookup yields CDR1 MNHEY and CDR2 SMNVEV (reference sequence). The CDR3 contains 14 residues. V was trimmed by 0 bases and J by 4 bases, leaving 9 bases between them.

The chain is built from TRBV7-9 and TRBJ1-1, with TRBD1 as a possible D gene (5 bases). This CDR3 is built from 16 residues. Germline V gives CDR1 SEHNR, CDR2 FQNEAQ (reference sequence). With 1 base removed from V and 5 bases from J, the gap between germline ends came to 17 bases. CDR3 bases: TGTGCCAGCAGCTTAGAAAGGGGCTTAAAAGGAACTGAAGCTTTCTTT. As protein: CASSLERGLKGTEAFF.

This rearrangement joins TRBV27 to TRBJ2-7, with 8 bases fitting TRBD2. The CDR3 totals 14 residues. CDR1 is MNHEY and CDR2 is SMNVEV in the germline V gene (reference sequence). The trim removed 3 bases at V and 4 bases at J, leaving 5 bases unmatched. CDR3 region: CASSFTGGPYEQYF. The CDR3, as DNA: TGTGCCAGCAGTTTCACGGGGGGGCCGTACGAGCAGTACTTC.